The clone carrying this T cell receptor (beta chain) was detected ten times or more. Its antigen is unknown. This record comes from a study of T cells in Graves' hyperthyroidism and ophthalmopathy. There were TCR beta CDR3 regions amplified from RNA transcripts. In the first-round RT-PCR of the TCR CDR3, the HTBI primer set was used. TCRdb ran MiXCR on the multiplex PCR reads and lists one entry per CDR3 protein. The table lists over 300,000 distinct CDR3 sequences, more than 11% of them singletons, with 8% to 13% in the top ten. The CDR3 covers 15 residues. V lost 2 bases and J 3 bases, leaving 11 bases between the germline ends. Germline CDR1 is LGHDT and CDR2 is YNNKEL (reference sequence). Overall study results and limits: For ophthalmopathy, model prediction preceded onset by a median around six months.

The sample comprised blood. The receptor's source is a woman aged 60 to 75 with Graves' hyperthyroidism. The V gene is TRBV3-1, the J gene TRBJ2-1; no definite D call. The DNA of the CDR3 is TGTGCCAGCAGCCAATCTCTGCAGGTCTACAATGAGCAGTTCTTC. Its translation: CASSQSLQVYNEQFF.